This TCR beta chain was documented in a study of T cell repertoires in cytomegalovirus infection. Study-wide background: Public TCR beta signatures marked donors with CMV infection and the matching HLA. Regarding the study as a whole: What dominated the ex vivo response were HLA-C-restricted CMV-specific TCR beta clonotypes.

To note about this clonotype: Its antigen is unidentified.

Unmatched junction bases numbered 4, after V lost 1 base and J lost 5 bases. CDR3 length equals 15 residues. Germline V CDR1 and CDR2: SGHNT, YENEEA. TCRdb re-analysed the reads in MiXCR, keeping a single row per CDR3 protein. Here the sample spans about 830,000 distinct CDR3 sequences, approximately 32% being singletons. The sample in question was cultured CD8+ T cells from PBMCs, obtained from culture after CMV antigen stimulation. This sequence was found in a human donor in good health (CMV status not recorded). Some clones in this sample may be carry-over from other donors' samples. The chain combines TRBV11-3 with TRBJ2-1, with 8 positions matching TRBD2. CDR3 sequence: CASSLAWRGDNEQFF. CDR3 coding DNA: TGTGCCAGCAGCTTAGCGTGGCGGGGGGACAATGAGCAGTTCTTC.